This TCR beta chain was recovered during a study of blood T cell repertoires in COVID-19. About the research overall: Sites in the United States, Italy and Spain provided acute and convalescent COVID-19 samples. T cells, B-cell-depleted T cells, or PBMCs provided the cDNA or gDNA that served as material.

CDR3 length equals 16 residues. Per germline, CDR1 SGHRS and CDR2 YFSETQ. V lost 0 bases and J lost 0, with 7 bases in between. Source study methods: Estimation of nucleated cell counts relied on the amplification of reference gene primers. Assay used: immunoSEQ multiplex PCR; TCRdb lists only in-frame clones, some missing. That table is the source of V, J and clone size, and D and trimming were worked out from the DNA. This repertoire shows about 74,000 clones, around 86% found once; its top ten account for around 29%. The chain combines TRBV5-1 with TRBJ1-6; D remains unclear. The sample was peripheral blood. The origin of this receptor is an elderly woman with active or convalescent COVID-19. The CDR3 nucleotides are TGCGCCAGCAGCTTGGACTCGAGCTCCTATAATTCACCCCTCCACTTT. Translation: CASSLDSSSYNSPLHF.